These T cell receptor beta chains were read from a single sample in a study of cytomegalovirus exposure and HLA in healthy donors. The table came from immunoSEQ multiplex PCR; TCRdb's copy has only in-frame clones and leaves some out. The sample lists approximately 200,000 clones, almost 85% occurring once. What was sequenced was PBMCs. These receptors all come from a boy aged 5-17 years in good health and CMV-seronegative. Each CDR3 is given with its conserved first and last residue. The order of the fields is V gene, J gene, clone size, CDR3 protein. Size is stated for part of the rows, as once, few or many counts, or as a class when the clone is expanded.

v_gene: TRBV18; j_gene: TRBJ2-1; abundance: -; CDR3aa: CASSPLQTGETGEQFF
v_gene: TRBV5-8; j_gene: TRBJ1-5; abundance: -; CDR3aa: CASSPGTGSSTSNQPQHF
v_gene: TRBV7-9; j_gene: TRBJ2-3; abundance: -; CDR3aa: CASRSHGGRPTDTQYF
v_gene: TRBV27; j_gene: TRBJ2-1; abundance: -; CDR3aa: CASSGTSGQSSYNEQFF
v_gene: TRBV7-9; j_gene: TRBJ1-5; abundance: -; CDR3aa: CASSVQGANQPQHF
v_gene: TRBV5-1; j_gene: TRBJ1-2; abundance: -; CDR3aa: CASSLEGTGYGGYTF
v_gene: TRBV6-5; j_gene: TRBJ1-4; abundance: -; CDR3aa: CASSYQGVANEKLFF
v_gene: TRBV7-2; j_gene: TRBJ2-4; abundance: -; CDR3aa: CASSPTQGANNIQYF
v_gene: TRBV5-1; j_gene: TRBJ1-4; abundance: -; CDR3aa: CASSLGGTGGVGEKLFF
v_gene: TRBV6-1; j_gene: TRBJ2-1; abundance: few; CDR3aa: CASSLAGEIYNEQFF
v_gene: TRBV9; j_gene: TRBJ2-3; abundance: -; CDR3aa: CASSVGGSSTDTQYF
v_gene: TRBV29-1; j_gene: TRBJ2-5; abundance: once; CDR3aa: CSVERTDGTQYF
v_gene: TRBV5-4; j_gene: TRBJ1-1; abundance: -; CDR3aa: CASRGDRGNRGAFF
v_gene: TRBV7-2; j_gene: TRBJ2-5; abundance: once; CDR3aa: CASSREGTSGSRGETQYF
v_gene: TRBV19; j_gene: TRBJ2-1; abundance: once; CDR3aa: CASSMLGGEQFF
v_gene: TRBV10-2; j_gene: TRBJ1-6; abundance: -; CDR3aa: CASSGTTGGYNNSPLHF
v_gene: TRBV7-6; j_gene: TRBJ2-2; abundance: -; CDR3aa: CASSLNFKLAGGRANTGELFF
v_gene: TRBV4-1; j_gene: TRBJ1-4; abundance: -; CDR3aa: CASSPPLTGNEELFF
v_gene: TRBV18; j_gene: TRBJ1-3; abundance: -; CDR3aa: CASSPAGTGNTIYF
v_gene: TRBV7-8; j_gene: TRBJ1-1; abundance: -; CDR3aa: CASSLVAISHEAFF
v_gene: TRBV5-1; j_gene: TRBJ1-2; abundance: once; CDR3aa: CASSLGTGLSYTF
v_gene: TRBV7-9; j_gene: TRBJ1-2; abundance: -; CDR3aa: CASSYLPAGTGGPSGGYTF
v_gene: TRBV30; j_gene: TRBJ1-1; abundance: -; CDR3aa: CAWSVRANTEAFF
v_gene: TRBV2; j_gene: TRBJ2-7; abundance: -; CDR3aa: CASSDLPYEQYF
v_gene: TRBV7-2; j_gene: TRBJ2-3; abundance: -; CDR3aa: CASSLVGSGTHTQYF
v_gene: TRBV9; j_gene: TRBJ2-2; abundance: -; CDR3aa: CASSVISGSGELFF
v_gene: TRBV5-4; j_gene: TRBJ2-3; abundance: -; CDR3aa: CASSLAGASTDTQYF
v_gene: TRBV28; j_gene: TRBJ2-7; abundance: -; CDR3aa: CASSTLDSTDYEQYF
v_gene: TRBV5-6; j_gene: TRBJ2-7; abundance: few; CDR3aa: CASSLIPSGGAYEQYF
v_gene: TRBV5-8; j_gene: TRBJ1-5; abundance: -; CDR3aa: CASSLESPWGGPNQPQHF
v_gene: TRBV5-6; j_gene: TRBJ2-5; abundance: -; CDR3aa: CASSLEAHTTRVTQYF
v_gene: TRBV28; j_gene: TRBJ2-7; abundance: -; CDR3aa: CASTTRWTGAYEQYF
v_gene: TRBV4-3; j_gene: TRBJ2-1; abundance: -; CDR3aa: CASSQTLVRGNEQFF
v_gene: TRBV5-1; j_gene: TRBJ2-7; abundance: -; CDR3aa: CASTAVEVGNEQYF
v_gene: TRBV5-4; j_gene: TRBJ2-2; abundance: -; CDR3aa: CASSWTSGRAGTGELFF
v_gene: TRBV7-2; j_gene: TRBJ1-1; abundance: -; CDR3aa: CASSLTGNTEAFF
v_gene: TRBV11-1; j_gene: TRBJ2-7; abundance: -; CDR3aa: CASSPKDYYEQYF
v_gene: TRBV2; j_gene: TRBJ2-1; abundance: -; CDR3aa: CASMLAGEQFF
v_gene: TRBV25-1; j_gene: TRBJ1-2; abundance: -; CDR3aa: CASSDPFTGDYGYTF
v_gene: TRBV9; j_gene: TRBJ1-2; abundance: -; CDR3aa: CASSPRTGDRDGYTF
v_gene: TRBV7-2; j_gene: TRBJ1-1; abundance: -; CDR3aa: CASSPAGGSMNTEAFF